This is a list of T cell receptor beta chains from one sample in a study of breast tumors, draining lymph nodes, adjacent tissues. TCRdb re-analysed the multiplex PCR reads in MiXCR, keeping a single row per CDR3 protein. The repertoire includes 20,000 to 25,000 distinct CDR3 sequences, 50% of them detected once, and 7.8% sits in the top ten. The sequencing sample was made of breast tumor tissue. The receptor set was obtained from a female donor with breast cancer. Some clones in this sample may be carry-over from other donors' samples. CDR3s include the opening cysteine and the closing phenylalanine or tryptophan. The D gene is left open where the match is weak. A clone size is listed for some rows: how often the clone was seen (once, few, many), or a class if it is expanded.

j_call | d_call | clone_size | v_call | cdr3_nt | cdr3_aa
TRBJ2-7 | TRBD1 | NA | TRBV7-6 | TGTGCCAGCAGCTTAGGTCCCGGGACAGGGTTGGACGAGCAGTACTTC | CASSLGPGTGLDEQYF
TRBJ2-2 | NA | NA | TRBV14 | TGTGTCAGCAGCCAAGGGGTGAACACCGGGGAGCTGTCTTTT | CVSSQGVNTGELSF
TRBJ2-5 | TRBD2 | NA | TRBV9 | TGTGCCAGCAGCGCAGGTCTAGCGGAACAAGAGGCCCAGTACTTC | CASSAGLAEQEAQYF
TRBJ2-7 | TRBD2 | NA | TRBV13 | TGTGCCAGCAGTTGGGGGACTAGCGGATACTACGAGCAGTACTTC | CASSWGTSGYYEQYF
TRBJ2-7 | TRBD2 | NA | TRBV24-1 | TGTGCCACCAGTGACCCAGGACTAGCGGGAGGGCGGTACGAGCAGTACTTC | CATSDPGLAGGRYEQYF
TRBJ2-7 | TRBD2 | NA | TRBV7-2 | TGTGCCAGCAGCTTAGGGGGACTAGCGGGAGTCGAGCAGTACTTC | CASSLGGLAGVEQYF
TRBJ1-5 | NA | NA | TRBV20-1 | TGCAGTGCTAGAGGCGCGGACCAAGAGACCCAGCATTTT | CSARGADQETQHF
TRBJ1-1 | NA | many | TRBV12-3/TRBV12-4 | TGTGCCAGCAGTTTGACTCTCACTGAAGCTTTCTTT | CASSLTLTEAFF
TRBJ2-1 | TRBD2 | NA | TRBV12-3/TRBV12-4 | TGTGCCAGCAGTCTTAGCGGGAGTGAGCAGTTCTTC | CASSLSGSEQFF
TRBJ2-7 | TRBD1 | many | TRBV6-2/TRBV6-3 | TGTGCCAGCAGCCGGGACAGGGTTTACGAGCAGTACTTC | CASSRDRVYEQYF
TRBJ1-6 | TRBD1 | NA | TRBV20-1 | TGCAGTGCAAAGGGACAGGGTAATTCACCCCTCCACTTT | CSAKGQGNSPLHF
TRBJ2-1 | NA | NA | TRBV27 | TGTGCCAGCAGTCGGGGACCAAATGAGCAGTTCTTC | CASSRGPNEQFF
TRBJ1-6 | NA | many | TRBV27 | TGTGCCAAACGCCACCGGACACCTAGATCACCCCTCCACTTT | CAKRHRTPRSPLHF
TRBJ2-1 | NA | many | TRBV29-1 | TGCAGCGTTGGTCAGGACTACAATGAGCAGTTCTTC | CSVGQDYNEQFF
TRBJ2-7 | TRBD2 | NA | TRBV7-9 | TGTGCCAGCAGCTTAGCGAGTTCCGGGACTAGTGCCTACCAGCAGTACTTC | CASSLASSGTSAYQQYF
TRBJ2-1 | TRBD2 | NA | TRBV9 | TGTGCCAGCAGCGTAGGAGAGCGGGAGGTCAATGAGCAGTTCTTC | CASSVGEREVNEQFF
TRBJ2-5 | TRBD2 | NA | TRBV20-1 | TGCAGTACTGAGACTAGCGGGGGGCAAGCGACCCAGTACTTC | CSTETSGGQATQYF
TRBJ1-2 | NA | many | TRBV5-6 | TGTGCCAGCAGCCTGGGGTTGGCAGGGAGTCTCAACTATGGCTACACCTTC | CASSLGLAGSLNYGYTF
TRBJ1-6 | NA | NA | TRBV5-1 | TGCGCCAGCAGCTTGGAGGCGGGTTCACCCCTCCACTTT | CASSLEAGSPLHF
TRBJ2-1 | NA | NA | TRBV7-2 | TGTGCCAGCAGCTTAGATGCGGGATCCTACAATGAGCAGTTCTTC | CASSLDAGSYNEQFF
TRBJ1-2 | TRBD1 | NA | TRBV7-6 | TGTGTCAGCAGCTCGGACAGGGGGCTCGGCTACACCTTC | CVSSSDRGLGYTF
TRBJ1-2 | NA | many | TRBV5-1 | TGCGCCAGCAGCTTGGGAACACCCCCCGGATGGGGCTACACCTTC | CASSLGTPPGWGYTF
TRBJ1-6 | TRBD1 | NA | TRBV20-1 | TGCAGTGCAGGACAGGGGGCCGGTTCACCCCTCCACTTT | CSAGQGAGSPLHF
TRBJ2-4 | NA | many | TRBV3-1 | TGTGCCAGCAGCCAAGGCCGGGAGAGGGACATTCAGTACTTC | CASSQGRERDIQYF
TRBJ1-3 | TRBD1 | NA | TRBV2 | TGTGCCAGCAGGGGGACAGGGTGGACTGGAAACACCATATATTTT | CASRGTGWTGNTIYF
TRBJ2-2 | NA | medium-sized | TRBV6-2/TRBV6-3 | TGTGCCAGCCGCCTAGCGAGCGGCACCGGGGAGCTGTTTTTT | CASRLASGTGELFF
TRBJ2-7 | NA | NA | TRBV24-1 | TGTGCCAGCAGTCAAATGGGGCACAGGGCCTTGGGAGAGCAGTACTTC | CASSQMGHRALGEQYF
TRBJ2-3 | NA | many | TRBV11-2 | TGTGCCAGCACCCCTAGTCAATCGGGCATGGATACGCAGTATTTT | CASTPSQSGMDTQYF
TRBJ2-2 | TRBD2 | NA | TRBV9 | TGTGCCAGCAGCCCCAGCGGGAGGGGGTTCTCCGGGGAGCTGTTTTTT | CASSPSGRGFSGELFF
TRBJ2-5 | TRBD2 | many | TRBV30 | TGTGCCTGGAGTGTAGCGGGAGCGGGAGAGACCCAGTACTTC | CAWSVAGAGETQYF
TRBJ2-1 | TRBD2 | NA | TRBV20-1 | TGCACCGGGACTAGGGCTTACAATGAGCAGTTCTTC | CTGTRAYNEQFF
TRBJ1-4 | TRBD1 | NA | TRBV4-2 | TGTGCCAGCAGCCCGGGACAGATTGCAACTAATGAAAAACTGTTTTTT | CASSPGQIATNEKLFF
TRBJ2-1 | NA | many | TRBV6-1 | TGTGCCAGCAGCCCCCAGGGGGGGGGGCTGGTCAATGAGCAGTTCTTC | CASSPQGGGLVNEQFF
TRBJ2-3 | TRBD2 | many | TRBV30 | TGTGCCTGGAGTTCATTCGGACTAGCGTGGGGCACAGATACGCAGTATTTT | CAWSSFGLAWGTDTQYF
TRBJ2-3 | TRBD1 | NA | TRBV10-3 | TGTGCCATCAGCCGGGACAGGGCGAACTCTACGCAGTATTTT | CAISRDRANSTQYF
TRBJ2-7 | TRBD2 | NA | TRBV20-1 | TGCAGTGCGGAAGGACTAGCGGGAGGGCCGCTCATGGAGCAGTACTTC | CSAEGLAGGPLMEQYF
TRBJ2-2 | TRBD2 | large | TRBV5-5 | TGTGCCAGCAGCTTGGGGACTAGTTTAGGGTACGGGGAGCTGTTTTTT | CASSLGTSLGYGELFF
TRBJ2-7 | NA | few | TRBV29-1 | TGCAGCGTTGAAACGGGACCCACCTACGAGCAGTACTTC | CSVETGPTYEQYF
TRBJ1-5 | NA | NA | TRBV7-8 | TGTGCCAGCAGCTCTTCAGCAGGGGGCAATCAGCCCCAGCATTTT | CASSSSAGGNQPQHF
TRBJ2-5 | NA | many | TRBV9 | TGTGCCAGCAGCCCCCAGGGAGTAAGCAGTGAGACCCAGTACTTC | CASSPQGVSSETQYF
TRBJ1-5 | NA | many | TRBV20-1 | TGCAGTGCTAGAGAACTGGCTGGGAGCAATCAGCCCCAGCATTTT | CSARELAGSNQPQHF
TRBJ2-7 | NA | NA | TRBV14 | TGTGCCAGCAGCCCCGTAGGGGGAGGGGTTTTCGACGAGCAGTACTTC | CASSPVGGGVFDEQYF
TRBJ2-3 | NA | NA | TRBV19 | TGTGCCAGCGGCTCAGATACGCAGTATTTT | CASGSDTQYF
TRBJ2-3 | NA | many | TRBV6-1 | TGTGCCAGCAGTGTTTTGCAGAGCACAGATACGCAGTATTTT | CASSVLQSTDTQYF
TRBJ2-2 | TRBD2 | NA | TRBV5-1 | TGCGCCAGCAGCCTCGGACTAGCGGGAGGCCAGAACGCCGGGGTGCTGTTTTTT | CASSLGLAGGQNAGVLFF
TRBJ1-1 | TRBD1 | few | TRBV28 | TGTGCCAGCAGTGACAGGGCCCTATCTGAAGCTTTCTTT | CASSDRALSEAFF
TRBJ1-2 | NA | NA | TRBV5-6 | TGTGCCAGCAGCGTCAGGGGATCTGGCTATGGCTACACCTTC | CASSVRGSGYGYTF
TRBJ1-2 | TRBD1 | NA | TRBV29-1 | TGCAGCGTTTACGGGACAGGGGACTATGGCTACACCTTC | CSVYGTGDYGYTF
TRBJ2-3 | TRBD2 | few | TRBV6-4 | TGTGCCAGCAGTGCCTCATCGAGCGGGAGGCTGGGTCATACGCAGTATTTC | CASSASSSGRLGHTQYF
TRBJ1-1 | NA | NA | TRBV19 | TGTGCCAGTAGACTCACCCCTGGGGGGAAGGCTGAAGCTTTCTTT | CASRLTPGGKAEAFF
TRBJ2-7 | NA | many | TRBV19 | TGTGCCAGTAGTATAGAGTATCCTCGCGAGCAGTACTTC | CASSIEYPREQYF
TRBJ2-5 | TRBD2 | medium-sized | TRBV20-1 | TGCAGTGCTAGAGATCTAAGGACTAGCCATGGGGAGACCCAGTACTTC | CSARDLRTSHGETQYF
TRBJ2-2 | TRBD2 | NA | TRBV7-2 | TGTGCCAGCAGCCTAGGACTAGCGGGGTTGAACACCGGGGAGCTGTTTTTT | CASSLGLAGLNTGELFF
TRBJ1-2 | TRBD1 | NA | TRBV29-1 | TGCAGCGTTCCCGGACAGGGAGATGGCTACACCTTC | CSVPGQGDGYTF
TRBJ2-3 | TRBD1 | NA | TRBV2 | TGTGCCAGCACCCAGAATGACAGGGGCCCTGATACGCAGTATTTT | CASTQNDRGPDTQYF
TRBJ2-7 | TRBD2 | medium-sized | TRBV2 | TGTGCCAGCAGTGAAACCCTAGCGGGAGATCACGAGCAGTACTTC | CASSETLAGDHEQYF
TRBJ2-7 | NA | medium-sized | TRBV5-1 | TGCGCCAGCAGGCCAAGGGGGGCTACATACTACGAGCAGTACTTC | CASRPRGATYYEQYF
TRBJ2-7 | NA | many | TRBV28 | TGTGCCAGCAGTTCGGTCGACTCGGACTACGAGCAGTACTTC | CASSSVDSDYEQYF
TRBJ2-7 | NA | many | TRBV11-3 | TGTGCCAGCAGCTTAGCGGGACCACTCTACGAGCAGTACTTC | CASSLAGPLYEQYF